The rows below give T cell receptor beta chains drawn from one sample of a study of T-cell reconstitution after alpha-beta-depleted transplantation in children. MiXCR was run by TCRdb on the PCR reads, yielding one entry per CDR3 protein. Of about 100,000 distinct CDR3 sequences detected, 5.5% to 7% appear once; the ten largest clones hold approximately 25%. The specimen comprised PBMCs, mostly from graft donor cells, sampled 360 days after TCRalphabeta/CD19-depleted stem cell transplant. The source is a male patient aged 2-15 years who had a stem cell transplant for acute lymphoblastic leukemia, so the T cells may come from the graft donor. Both conserved end residues are part of each CDR3. A D gene is named only where the DNA matches it firmly. A row's size may be missing; if present it is once, few, many or a size class.

D gene	V gene	J gene	clone size	CDR3 DNA	CDR3 protein
TRBD2	TRBV2	TRBJ2-4	many	TGTGCCAGCAGTGAAGCGCTTAGGACTAGCAGTAAATCCCTAGCCAAAAACATTCAGTACTTC	CASSEALRTSSKSLAKNIQYF
TRBD2	TRBV11-2	TRBJ2-3	.	TGTGCCAGCAGCGCGGGGACTAGAAGGGCGCAGTATTTT	CASSAGTRRAQYF
TRBD2	TRBV11-2	TRBJ2-1	many	TGTGCCAGCAGCTTTAGCGGGAAAAGGAAGAATGAGCAGTTCTTC	CASSFSGKRKNEQFF
TRBD2	TRBV5-5	TRBJ2-1	many	TGTGCCAGCAGTTGGACTAGCGGGGGGGCCCATGAGCAGTTCTTC	CASSWTSGGAHEQFF
TRBD1	TRBV4-3	TRBJ1-4	few	TGCGCCAGCAGCCCCGTCGTAGGACAGGGGAATGAAAAACTGTTTTTT	CASSPVVGQGNEKLFF
TRBD1	TRBV2	TRBJ1-1	many	TGTGCCAGCAGGGAACCAGGGGGCTGGGACACTGAAGCTTTCTTT	CASREPGGWDTEAFF
.	TRBV27	TRBJ1-6	.	TGTGCCAGCAGTGTCGCCGGGTCTTATAATTCACCCCTCCACTTT	CASSVAGSYNSPLHF
.	TRBV30	TRBJ2-7	.	TGTGCCTGGAGCCTGGGGGTAGGCTACGAGCAGTACTTC	CAWSLGVGYEQYF
.	TRBV20-1	TRBJ2-2	many	TGCAGTGCTAGAGGATCCCCGGGTTTATCTGGCACCGGGGAGCTGTTTTTT	CSARGSPGLSGTGELFF
.	TRBV7-9	TRBJ2-1	.	TGTGCCAGCAGGGGGGCCAGGTACAATGAGCAGTTCTTC	CASRGARYNEQFF
.	TRBV9	TRBJ1-3	many	TGTGCCAGCAGCGGGCGGGGAATCTCTGGAAACACCATATATTTT	CASSGRGISGNTIYF
.	TRBV7-6	TRBJ2-7	many	TGTGCCAGCGGGACCTACGAGCAGTACTTC	CASGTYEQYF
.	TRBV7-9	TRBJ2-7	.	TGTGCCAGCAGCTCTGTCCGGGCGGGATACGAGCAGTACTTC	CASSSVRAGYEQYF
.	TRBV5-1	TRBJ2-2	many	TGCGCCAGCAGCTTGGCAGGGGTGACCACCGGGGAGCTGTTTTTT	CASSLAGVTTGELFF
TRBD1	TRBV5-1	TRBJ2-2	few	TGCGCCAGCCCTGACAGGGGGCTTACCGGGGAGCTGTTTTTT	CASPDRGLTGELFF
TRBD1	TRBV10-3	TRBJ2-3	few	TGTGCCATCACCGTTAGGACAGGGGTGAGCACAGATACGCAGTATTTT	CAITVRTGVSTDTQYF
TRBD2	TRBV5-1	TRBJ2-7	many	TGCGCCAGCAGCATCTCTAGCGGAGCGATTTACGAGCAGTACTTC	CASSISSGAIYEQYF
.	TRBV7-9	TRBJ2-6	many	TGTGCCAGCAGCCGCCAACTCGCCTCTGGGGCCAACGTCCTGACTTTC	CASSRQLASGANVLTF
.	TRBV7-9	TRBJ1-1	.	TGTGCCGAAGCTGGCCTGCACACTGAAGCTTTCTTT	CAEAGLHTEAFF
.	TRBV2	TRBJ1-4	.	TGTGCCAGCAAATCAGGGGAAAAACTGTTTTTT	CASKSGEKLFF
.	TRBV7-8	TRBJ2-4	many	TGTGCCAGCAGTCGACGGGAGAGGGGGGCCAAAAACATTCAGTACTTC	CASSRRERGAKNIQYF
.	TRBV15	TRBJ1-3	many	TGTGCCACCAGCAGGGACGACATGGGTAACACCATATATTTT	CATSRDDMGNTIYF
.	TRBV7-9	TRBJ2-5	few	TGTGCCAGCCGGCCCGGGGGCAGGCAAGAGACCCAGTACTTC	CASRPGGRQETQYF
.	TRBV7-9	TRBJ2-3	many	TGTGCCAGCAGCCCCCCAGATACGCAGTATTTT	CASSPPDTQYF
TRBD2	TRBV4-1	TRBJ2-7	.	TGCGCCAGCAGCCCAGCTAGCGGGAGCGCCGAGCAGTACTTC	CASSPASGSAEQYF
.	TRBV12-3/TRBV12-4	TRBJ2-2	.	TGTGCCAGCAGTTCCTCCGAGGAGCTGTTTTTT	CASSSSEELFF